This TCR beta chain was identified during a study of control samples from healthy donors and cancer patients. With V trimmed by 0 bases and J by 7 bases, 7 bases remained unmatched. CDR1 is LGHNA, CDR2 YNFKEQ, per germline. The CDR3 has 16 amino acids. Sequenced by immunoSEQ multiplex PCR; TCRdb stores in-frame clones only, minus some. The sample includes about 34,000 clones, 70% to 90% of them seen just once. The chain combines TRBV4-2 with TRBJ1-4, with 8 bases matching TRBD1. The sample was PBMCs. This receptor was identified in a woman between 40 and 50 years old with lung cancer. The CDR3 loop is CASSQDRQGAGEKLFF. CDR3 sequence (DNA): TGTGCCAGCAGCCAAGATCGGCAGGGGGCGGGTGAAAAACTGTTTTTT.